This TCR beta chain comes out of a study of early T cells in non-severe SARS-CoV-2 infection (dated by TCRdb to the early 2020s). Background on the whole study: Bulk RNA from unsorted whole blood was used for TCR sequencing, so alpha and beta chains could not be paired. Paper-wide results and their limitations: VDJdb matching was skewed toward anti-spike CD8 responses and likely underestimated virus-specific expansions by missing private and CD4 specificities.

This was a case-control study nested in a cohort of healthcare workers in London, UK, who had nasopharyngeal swab PCR tests and blood samples taken every week. Healthcare workers were recruited between 23 and 31 March 2020, during the week of the UK lockdown, and were followed weekly for up to roughly 16 weeks. As regards this clonotype: Its antigen has not been determined. Per-base qualities were not stored, and no clone one base away is much larger.

The library was built by means of 5' RACE. The sample was run on a NextSeq 500. In the TCR library protocol, unique molecular identifiers were attached to individual cDNA molecules to correct for PCR bias and sequencing error. TCR alpha and beta chains were both sequenced, and the abundances of alpha and beta sequences in each sample were closely correlated with each other. Processing in the source paper ran as follows. Decombinator V4 was used to perform V gene, J gene and CDR3 annotation of TCR sequences. Expanded TCRs were defined as changing significantly between any two time points under a Poisson model with p below 0.0001. TCR abundances were normalised to the total number of TCRs sequenced per sample and expressed as counts per million. TRAV1-2 paired with TRAJ12, TRAJ20 or TRAJ33 defined MAIT TCRs, while TRAV10 paired with TRAJ18 defined iNKT TCRs. VDJdb, accessed 1 November 2021, was searched for CMV, EBV and SARS-CoV-2 annotated TCRs, with TCRs annotated for multiple antigens excluded. The public reads were quality trimmed at Q25 with fastp and then assembled into clones with MiXCR by TCRdb, keeping productive beta chains. Each entry merges the rows of one CDR3 protein and shows their most common DNA and genes. Here the V and J calls rest on TCRdb's processing, not on the authors' analysis. The sample profile shows about 66,000 distinct CDR3 sequences; over 8% of them were found once. The ten top clones hold roughly 3.2% of the sample.

Based on the germline V gene, the CDR1 and CDR2 sequences are SGHTA and FQGTGA. Reading from cysteine to phenylalanine, the CDR3 counts 15 amino acids. This entry keeps only the CDR3 DNA: 45 bases, framed from base 1. The V and J ends are trimmed by 5 bases and 3 bases, leaving 16 bases between them. This chain joins TRBV7-3 to TRBJ2-5; no D gene is confidently identified. The receptor was derived from an adult who was a healthcare worker with PCR-confirmed SARS-CoV-2 infection or an uninfected control (not recorded which). The sequencing sample was made of whole blood. The CDR3 protein is CASSPVSRAEETQYF. The sequence in DNA is TGTGCCAGCAGCCCGGTGTCTCGCGCCGAAGAGACCCAGTACTTC. The full variable domain, with segments outside the CDR3 supplied by the reference TRBV7-3 and TRBJ2-5 proteins, appears as GAGVSQTPSNKVTEKGKYVELRCDPISGHTALYWYRQSLGQGPEFLIYFQGTGAADDSGLPNDRFFAVRPEGSVSTLKIQRTERGDSAVYLCASSPVSRAEETQYFGPGTRLLVL.